This is a list of T cell receptor beta chains from one sample in a study of T cell responses to AZD1222 COVID-19 vaccine. TCRdb keeps only in-frame clones here, not all; method: immunoSEQ multiplex PCR. The sample yields 130,000 or so clones, about 86% seen once. Source: peripheral blood, taken on day 0 of AZD1222 vaccination. These receptors came from an adult in good health. CDR3s include the opening cysteine and the closing phenylalanine or tryptophan. Fields, in order: V gene, J gene, clone size, CDR3 protein. Some rows mark clone size as missing; the rest say once, few, many or name a class of expanded clone.

V gene: TRBV6-6
J gene: TRBJ1-3
clone size: NA
CDR3 protein: CASSYDRGGNTIYF

V gene: TRBV5-4
J gene: TRBJ1-1
clone size: NA
CDR3 protein: CASSLFATRGPEAFF

V gene: TRBV6-1
J gene: TRBJ2-7
clone size: NA
CDR3 protein: CASSEAGDLYEQYF

V gene: TRBV10-2
J gene: TRBJ2-3
clone size: NA
CDR3 protein: CASSPRGADTQYF

V gene: TRBV21-1
J gene: TRBJ1-4
clone size: NA
CDR3 protein: CASSKVAGNEKLFF

V gene: TRBV7-2
J gene: TRBJ1-1
clone size: NA
CDR3 protein: CASSLDRLYTEAFF

V gene: TRBV2
J gene: TRBJ2-1
clone size: NA
CDR3 protein: CASNRPSTLEFEQFF

V gene: TRBV6-5
J gene: TRBJ2-2
clone size: NA
CDR3 protein: CASSRTNTGELFF

V gene: TRBV29-1
J gene: TRBJ2-3
clone size: NA
CDR3 protein: CSVAPRDRALHTQYF

V gene: TRBV4-3
J gene: TRBJ1-6
clone size: NA
CDR3 protein: CASSQGRWRSSYNSPLHF

V gene: TRBV9
J gene: TRBJ2-2
clone size: NA
CDR3 protein: CASSVGRGHYTGELFF

V gene: TRBV10-3
J gene: TRBJ2-7
clone size: NA
CDR3 protein: CAISIFSGGTYSYEQYF

V gene: TRBV27
J gene: TRBJ2-1
clone size: NA
CDR3 protein: CASADRHNEQFF

V gene: TRBV12-5
J gene: TRBJ2-1
clone size: once
CDR3 protein: CASGLVRPRAPYNEQFF

V gene: TRBV27
J gene: TRBJ1-5
clone size: NA
CDR3 protein: CASRSGGHNQPQHF

V gene: TRBV18
J gene: TRBJ1-1
clone size: NA
CDR3 protein: CASSVRNTEAFF

V gene: TRBV6-4
J gene: TRBJ2-3
clone size: NA
CDR3 protein: CASSKTSAATDTQYF

V gene: TRBV5-4
J gene: TRBJ2-6
clone size: NA
CDR3 protein: CASSGGQGSGANVLTF

V gene: TRBV7-2
J gene: TRBJ2-7
clone size: NA
CDR3 protein: CASSLVQGSYEQYF

V gene: TRBV5-8
J gene: TRBJ1-2
clone size: NA
CDR3 protein: CASSLGDRNYGYTF

V gene: TRBV7-2
J gene: TRBJ2-7
clone size: NA
CDR3 protein: CASSLGGLDYEQYF

V gene: TRBV10-3
J gene: TRBJ1-2
clone size: NA
CDR3 protein: CAISDGTAINYGYTF

V gene: TRBV18
J gene: TRBJ1-2
clone size: NA
CDR3 protein: CASSPQTEDYGYTF

V gene: TRBV5-1
J gene: TRBJ1-1
clone size: NA
CDR3 protein: CASSSEGQNTEAFF

V gene: TRBV29-1
J gene: TRBJ2-5
clone size: NA
CDR3 protein: CSVDRPGTSGGIMIETQYF

V gene: TRBV10-3
J gene: TRBJ1-3
clone size: NA
CDR3 protein: CAISLQAYSGNTIYF

V gene: TRBV9
J gene: TRBJ1-1
clone size: NA
CDR3 protein: CASSPRGTEAFF

V gene: TRBV18
J gene: TRBJ1-4
clone size: NA
CDR3 protein: CASSPTRHNGEKLFF

V gene: TRBV14
J gene: TRBJ1-2
clone size: NA
CDR3 protein: CASSLGTATNYGYTF

V gene: TRBV5-5
J gene: TRBJ2-3
clone size: NA
CDR3 protein: CASSLKGADTQYF

V gene: TRBV5-6
J gene: TRBJ1-1
clone size: NA
CDR3 protein: CASSRDRGNTEAFF

V gene: TRBV5-1
J gene: TRBJ1-1
clone size: NA
CDR3 protein: CASSLVGHNTEAFF

V gene: TRBV10-2
J gene: TRBJ2-1
clone size: NA
CDR3 protein: CASHLGGLKSSYNEQFF

V gene: TRBV18
J gene: TRBJ1-2
clone size: NA
CDR3 protein: CASSPPGFAYGYTF

V gene: TRBV30
J gene: TRBJ1-3
clone size: NA
CDR3 protein: CAWSNYWSSGNTIYF

V gene: TRBV28
J gene: TRBJ1-2
clone size: once
CDR3 protein: CASSWTEYGYTF

V gene: TRBV7-9
J gene: TRBJ1-5
clone size: NA
CDR3 protein: CASSFVRDHAWGNQPQHF

V gene: TRBV18
J gene: TRBJ1-2
clone size: NA
CDR3 protein: CASSPANIRDGYTF

V gene: TRBV19
J gene: TRBJ1-5
clone size: NA
CDR3 protein: CASSETGGQKPQHF

V gene: TRBV7-8
J gene: TRBJ1-2
clone size: NA
CDR3 protein: CASSLGEGQIYGYTF

V gene: TRBV19
J gene: TRBJ1-5
clone size: NA
CDR3 protein: CASSTEGYSNQPQHF

V gene: TRBV3-1/TRBV3-2
J gene: TRBJ2-7
clone size: NA
CDR3 protein: CASSQVGTEQYF

V gene: TRBV28
J gene: TRBJ1-6
clone size: NA
CDR3 protein: CASSFEGQYNSPLHF

V gene: TRBV7-9
J gene: TRBJ2-2
clone size: NA
CDR3 protein: CASSRWTDANTGELFF

V gene: TRBV24-1
J gene: TRBJ2-1
clone size: NA
CDR3 protein: CATSDPTSGRTNEQFF

V gene: TRBV9
J gene: TRBJ2-3
clone size: NA
CDR3 protein: CASSVASSGGWDTQYF